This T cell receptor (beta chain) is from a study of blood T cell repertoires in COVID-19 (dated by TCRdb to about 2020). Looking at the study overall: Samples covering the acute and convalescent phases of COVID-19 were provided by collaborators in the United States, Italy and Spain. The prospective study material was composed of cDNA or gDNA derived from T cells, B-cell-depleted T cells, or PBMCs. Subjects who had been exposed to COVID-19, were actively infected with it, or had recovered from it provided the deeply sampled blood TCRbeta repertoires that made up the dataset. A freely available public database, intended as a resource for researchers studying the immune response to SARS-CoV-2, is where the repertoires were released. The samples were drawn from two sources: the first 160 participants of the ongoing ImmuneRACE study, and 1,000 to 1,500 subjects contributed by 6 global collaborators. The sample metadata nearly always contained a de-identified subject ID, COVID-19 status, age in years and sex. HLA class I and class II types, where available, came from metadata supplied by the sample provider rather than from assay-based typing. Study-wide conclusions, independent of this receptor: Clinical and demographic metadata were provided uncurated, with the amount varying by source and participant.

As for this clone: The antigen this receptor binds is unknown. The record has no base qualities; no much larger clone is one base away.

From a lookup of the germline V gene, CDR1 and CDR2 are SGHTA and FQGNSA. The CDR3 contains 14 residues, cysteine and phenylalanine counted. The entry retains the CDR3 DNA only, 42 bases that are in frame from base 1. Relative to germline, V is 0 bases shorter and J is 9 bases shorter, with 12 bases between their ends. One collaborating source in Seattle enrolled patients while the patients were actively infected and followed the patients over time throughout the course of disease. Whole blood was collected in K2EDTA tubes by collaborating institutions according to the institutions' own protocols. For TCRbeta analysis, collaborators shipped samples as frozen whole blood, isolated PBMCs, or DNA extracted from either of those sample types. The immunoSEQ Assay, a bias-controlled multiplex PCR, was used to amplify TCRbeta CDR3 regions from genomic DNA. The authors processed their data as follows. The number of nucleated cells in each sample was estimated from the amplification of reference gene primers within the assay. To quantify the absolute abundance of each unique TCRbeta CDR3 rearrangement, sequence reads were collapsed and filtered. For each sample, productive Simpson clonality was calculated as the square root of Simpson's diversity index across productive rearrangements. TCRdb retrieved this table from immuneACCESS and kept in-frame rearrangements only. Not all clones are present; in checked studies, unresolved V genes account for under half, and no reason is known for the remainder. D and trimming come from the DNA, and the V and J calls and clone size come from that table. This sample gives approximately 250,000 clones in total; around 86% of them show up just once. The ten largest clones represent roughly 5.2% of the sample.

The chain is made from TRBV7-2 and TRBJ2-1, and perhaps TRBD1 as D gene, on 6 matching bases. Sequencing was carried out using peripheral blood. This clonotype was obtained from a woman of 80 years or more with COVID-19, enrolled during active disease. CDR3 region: CASSLAVGGSEQFF. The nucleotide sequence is TGTGCCAGCAGCTTAGCGGTAGGGGGAAGTGAGCAGTTCTTC.